This TCR beta chain was observed in a study of T cell changes during pregnancy in multiple sclerosis. Germline values: CDR1 SGDLS, CDR2 YYNGEE. The CDR3 extends over 11 amino acids. Trimming removed 4 bases at V and 4 bases at J, with 5 bases between. The data were produced by immunoSEQ multiplex PCR, yet TCRdb's version contains in-frame clones alone and is incomplete. The sample lists about 59,000 clones; roughly 94% were seen once. Sample: CD8+ T cells from peripheral blood mononuclear cells, taken after pregnancy. The chain uses TRBV9 and TRBJ1-1; D is ambiguous. This TCR was recovered from a female donor with multiple sclerosis, enrolled in a pregnancy study. CDR3 sequence: CASSSLTEAFF. In DNA form, the CDR3 reads TGTGCCAGCAGCTCTCTCACTGAAGCTTTCTTT. The full variable domain, with the rest looked up from reference TRBV9 and TRBJ1-1, is DSGVTQTPKHLITATGQRVTLRCSPRSGDLSVYWYQQSLDQGLQFLIQYYNGEERAKGNILERFSAQQFPDLHSELNLSSLELGDSALYFCASSSLTEAFFGQGTRLTVV.